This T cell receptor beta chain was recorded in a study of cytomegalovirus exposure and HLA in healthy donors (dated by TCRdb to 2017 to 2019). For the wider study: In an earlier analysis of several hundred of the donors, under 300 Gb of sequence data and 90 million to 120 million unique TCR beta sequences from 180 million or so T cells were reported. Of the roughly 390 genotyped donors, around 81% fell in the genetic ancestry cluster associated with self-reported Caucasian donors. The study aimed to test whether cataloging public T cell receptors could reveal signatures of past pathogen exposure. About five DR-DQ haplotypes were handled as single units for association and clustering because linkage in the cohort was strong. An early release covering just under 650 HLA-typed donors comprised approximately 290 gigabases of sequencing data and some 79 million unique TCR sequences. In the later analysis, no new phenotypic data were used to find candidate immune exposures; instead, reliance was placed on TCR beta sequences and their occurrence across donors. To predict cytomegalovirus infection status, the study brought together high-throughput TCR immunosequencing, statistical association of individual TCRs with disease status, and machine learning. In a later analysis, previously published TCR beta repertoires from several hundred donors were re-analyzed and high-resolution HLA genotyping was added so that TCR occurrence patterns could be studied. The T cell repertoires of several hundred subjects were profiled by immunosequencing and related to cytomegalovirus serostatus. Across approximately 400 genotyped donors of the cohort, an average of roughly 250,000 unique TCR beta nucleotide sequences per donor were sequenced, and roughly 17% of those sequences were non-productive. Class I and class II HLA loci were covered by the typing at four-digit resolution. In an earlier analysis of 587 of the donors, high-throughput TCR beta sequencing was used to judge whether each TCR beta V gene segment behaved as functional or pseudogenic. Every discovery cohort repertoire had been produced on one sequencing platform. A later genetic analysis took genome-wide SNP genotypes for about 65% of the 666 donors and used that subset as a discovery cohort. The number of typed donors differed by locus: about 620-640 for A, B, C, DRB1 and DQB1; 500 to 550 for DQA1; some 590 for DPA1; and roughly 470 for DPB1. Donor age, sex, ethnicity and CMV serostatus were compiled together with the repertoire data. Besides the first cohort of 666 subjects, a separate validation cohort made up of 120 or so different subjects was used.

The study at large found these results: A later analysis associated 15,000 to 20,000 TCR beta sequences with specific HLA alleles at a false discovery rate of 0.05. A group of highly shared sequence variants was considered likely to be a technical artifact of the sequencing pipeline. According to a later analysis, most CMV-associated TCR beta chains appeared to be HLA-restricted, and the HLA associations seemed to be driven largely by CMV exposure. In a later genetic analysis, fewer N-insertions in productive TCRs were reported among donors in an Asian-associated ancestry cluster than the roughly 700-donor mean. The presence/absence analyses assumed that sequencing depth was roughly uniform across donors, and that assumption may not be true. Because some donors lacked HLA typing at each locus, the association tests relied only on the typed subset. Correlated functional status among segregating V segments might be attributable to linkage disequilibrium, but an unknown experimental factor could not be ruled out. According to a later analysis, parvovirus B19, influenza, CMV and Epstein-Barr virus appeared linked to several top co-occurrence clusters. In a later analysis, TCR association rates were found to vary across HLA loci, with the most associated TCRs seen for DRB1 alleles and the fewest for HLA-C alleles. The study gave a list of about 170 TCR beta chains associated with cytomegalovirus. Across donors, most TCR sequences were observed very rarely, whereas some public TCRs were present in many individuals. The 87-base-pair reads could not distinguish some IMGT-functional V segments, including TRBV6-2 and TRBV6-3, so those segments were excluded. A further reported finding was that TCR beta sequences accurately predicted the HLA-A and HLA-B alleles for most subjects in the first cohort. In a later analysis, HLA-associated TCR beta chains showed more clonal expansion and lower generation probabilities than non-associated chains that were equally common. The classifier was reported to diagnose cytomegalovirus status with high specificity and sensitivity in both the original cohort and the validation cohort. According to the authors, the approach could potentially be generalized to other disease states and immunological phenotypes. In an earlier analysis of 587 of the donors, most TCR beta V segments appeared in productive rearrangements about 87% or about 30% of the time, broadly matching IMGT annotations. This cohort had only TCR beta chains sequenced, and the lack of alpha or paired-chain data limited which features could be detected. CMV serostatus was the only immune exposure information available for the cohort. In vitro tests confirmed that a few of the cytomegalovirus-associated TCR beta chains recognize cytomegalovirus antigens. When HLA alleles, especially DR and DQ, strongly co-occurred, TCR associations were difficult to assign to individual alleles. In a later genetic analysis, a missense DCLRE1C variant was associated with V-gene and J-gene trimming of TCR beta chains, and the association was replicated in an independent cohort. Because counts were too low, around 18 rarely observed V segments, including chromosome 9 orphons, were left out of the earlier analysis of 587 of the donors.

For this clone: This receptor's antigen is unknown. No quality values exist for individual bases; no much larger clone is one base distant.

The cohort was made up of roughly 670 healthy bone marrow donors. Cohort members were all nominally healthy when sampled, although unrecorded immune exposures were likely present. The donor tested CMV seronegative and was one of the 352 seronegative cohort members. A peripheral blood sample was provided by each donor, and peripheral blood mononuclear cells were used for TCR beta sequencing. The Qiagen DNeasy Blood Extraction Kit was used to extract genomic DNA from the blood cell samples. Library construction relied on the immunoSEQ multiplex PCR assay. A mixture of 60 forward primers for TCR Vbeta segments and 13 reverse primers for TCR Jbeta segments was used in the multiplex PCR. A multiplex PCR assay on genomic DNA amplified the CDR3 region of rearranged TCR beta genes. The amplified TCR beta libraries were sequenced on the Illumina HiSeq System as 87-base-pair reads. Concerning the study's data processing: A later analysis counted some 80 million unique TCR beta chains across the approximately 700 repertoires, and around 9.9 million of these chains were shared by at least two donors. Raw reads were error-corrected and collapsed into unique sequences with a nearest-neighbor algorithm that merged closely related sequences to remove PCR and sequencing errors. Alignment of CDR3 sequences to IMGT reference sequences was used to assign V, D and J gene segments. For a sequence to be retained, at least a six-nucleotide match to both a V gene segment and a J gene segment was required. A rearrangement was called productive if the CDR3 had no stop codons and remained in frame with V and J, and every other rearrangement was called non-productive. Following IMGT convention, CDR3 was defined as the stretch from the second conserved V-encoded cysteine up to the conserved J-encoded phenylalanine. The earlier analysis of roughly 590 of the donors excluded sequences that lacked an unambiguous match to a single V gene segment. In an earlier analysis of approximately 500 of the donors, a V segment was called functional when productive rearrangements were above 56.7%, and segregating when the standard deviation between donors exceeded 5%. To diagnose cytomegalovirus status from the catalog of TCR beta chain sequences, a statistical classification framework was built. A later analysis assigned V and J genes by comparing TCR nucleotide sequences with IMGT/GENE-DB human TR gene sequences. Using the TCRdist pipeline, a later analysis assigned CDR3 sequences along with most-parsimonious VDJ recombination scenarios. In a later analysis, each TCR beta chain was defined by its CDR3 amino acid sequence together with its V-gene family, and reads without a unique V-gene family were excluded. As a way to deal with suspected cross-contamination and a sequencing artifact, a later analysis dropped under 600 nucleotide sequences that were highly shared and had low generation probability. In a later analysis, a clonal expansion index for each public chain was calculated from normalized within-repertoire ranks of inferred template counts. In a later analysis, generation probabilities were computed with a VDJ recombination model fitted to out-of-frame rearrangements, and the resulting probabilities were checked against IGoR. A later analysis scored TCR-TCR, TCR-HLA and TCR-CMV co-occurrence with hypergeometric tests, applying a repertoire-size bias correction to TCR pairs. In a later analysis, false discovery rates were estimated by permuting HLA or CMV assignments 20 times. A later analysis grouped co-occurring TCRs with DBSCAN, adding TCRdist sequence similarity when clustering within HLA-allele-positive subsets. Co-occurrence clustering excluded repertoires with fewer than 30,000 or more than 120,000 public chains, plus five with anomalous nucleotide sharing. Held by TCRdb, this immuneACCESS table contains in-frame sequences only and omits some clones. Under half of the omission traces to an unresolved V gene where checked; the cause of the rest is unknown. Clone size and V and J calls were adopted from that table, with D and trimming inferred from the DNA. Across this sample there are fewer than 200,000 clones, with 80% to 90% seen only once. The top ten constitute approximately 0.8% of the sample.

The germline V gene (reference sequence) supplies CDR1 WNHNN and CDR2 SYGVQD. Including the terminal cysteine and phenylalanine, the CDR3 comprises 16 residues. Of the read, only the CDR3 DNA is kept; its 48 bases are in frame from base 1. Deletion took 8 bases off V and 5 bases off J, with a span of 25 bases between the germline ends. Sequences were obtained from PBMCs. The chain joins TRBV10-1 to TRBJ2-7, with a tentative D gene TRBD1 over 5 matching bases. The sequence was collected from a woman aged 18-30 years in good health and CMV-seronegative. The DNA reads TGCGCCAGCCGCATGACTTACAGGCGAAGGTCGGACGAGCAGTACTTC. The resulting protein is CASRMTYRRRSDEQYF.